This T cell receptor beta chain is drawn from a study of T cells in Graves' hyperthyroidism and ophthalmopathy. Amplified TCR beta CDR3 regions came from RNA transcripts. The HTBI set primed first-round TCR CDR3 RT-PCR. TCRdb reprocessed the multiplex PCR reads with MiXCR, giving one entry per CDR3 protein. Counted here are fewer than 550,000 distinct CDR3 sequences, 24% occurring once; the ten biggest clones make up about 10%. Findings of the study overall: For ophthalmopathy, model prediction preceded onset by a median around six months.

Among ophthalmopathy patients, the Clinical Activity Score reached at least 3, the NOSPECS grade reached at least 4, and duration remained under 3 months. The table lists this clonotype with many counts. Its antigen is not known. Germline V gene sequence: CDR1 MNHEY, CDR2 SVGAGI. V dropped 6 bases and J dropped 4; count of bases not matched to a gene: 7. The CDR3 length is 15 residues. This sequence was found in a woman under 40 with Graves' ophthalmopathy. Sequencing was performed on blood. The chain recombines TRBV6-5 with TRBJ2-2; 8 nucleotides match TRBD1. The CDR3 nucleotides are TGTGCCAGCAGGCCAGGGGGCGTTGTCACCGGGGAGCTGTTTTTT. As protein: CASRPGGVVTGELFF.